One and the same sample provided the 15 T cell receptor beta chains below, sequenced in a study of blood T cell repertoires in COVID-19. Clones were read by immunoSEQ multiplex PCR, and TCRdb kept only the in-frame ones, dropping some. The repertoire includes 70,000 to 90,000 clones, roughly 83% of them detected once, and approximately 24% sits in the top ten. What was sequenced was peripheral blood. Receptors were obtained from a human donor in a cohort sampled during active COVID-19.

CDR3 in DNA: TGCAGCGTTCAGAGCGGGAACACCTACGAGCAGTACTTC. Amino acids: CSVQSGNTYEQYF. The chain combines TRBV29-1 with TRBJ2-7; TRBD2 matches 7 bases. The CDR3 is made up of 13 amino acids. With 5 bases clipped from V and 2 bases from J, the junction kept 6 bases outside the gene matches. The germline CDR1 and CDR2 sequences are SQVTM and ANQGSEA.

This clone was seen once. The chain employs TRBV3-1 (or the pseudogene TRBV3-2) and TRBJ2-2, with 7 bases identical to TRBD2. The germline gives CDR1 LGHDT, CDR2 YNNKEL (reference sequence). This CDR3 is built from 17 residues. J lost 7 bases, V lost 3 bases, and 14 bases had no gene match. CDR3 coding DNA: TGTGCCAGCAGCCATCACGGACTAGAGGGTTGGCGCGGGGAGCTGTTTTTT. Its translation: CASSHHGLEGWRGELFF.

This clone was seen just once. The chain couples TRBV20-1 to TRBJ1-1; D possibly corresponds to TRBD1 (5 bases). Germline V gives CDR1 DFQATT, CDR2 SNEGSKA (reference sequence). The CDR3 has 9 amino acids. V lost 8 bases and J lost 10, with 11 bases in between. The CDR3: CSRGEGAFF. The CDR3 nucleotides are TGCAGTCGGGGGGAGGGAGCTTTCTTT.

The chain uses TRBV6-6 and TRBJ2-7; D gene ambiguous. Trimming removed 3 bases from V and 6 bases from J, with 12 bases in between. CDR3 length: 13 residues. Germline V gene sequence: CDR1 MNHNY, CDR2 SVGAGI (reference sequence). The CDR3 DNA reads as TGTGCCAGCAGTTATTCGAGGTTGCCCGAGCAGTACTTC. It yields the protein CASSYSRLPEQYF.

The chain links TRBV7-9 to TRBJ2-1; D perhaps matches TRBD1 (5 bases). Germline V gene data show CDR1 as SEHNR and CDR2 as FQNEAQ (reference sequence). The CDR3 is 13 residues long. V was cut by 5 bases and J by 4 bases, with 9 bases left in between. CDR3 nucleotides: TGTGCCAGCAGCCTCCGACAGTACAATGAGCAGTTCTTC. This codes for CASSLRQYNEQFF.

The V gene is TRBV28, the J gene TRBJ2-5; no firm D call. Trimming removed 6 bases from V and 2 bases from J, with 19 bases in between. Germline V lookup: CDR1 MDHEN, CDR2 SYDVKM. The CDR3 totals 16 residues. The DNA of the CDR3 is TGTGCCAGCAGCCCCCCAGAATCGGCGACACAAGAGACCCAGTACTTC. Amino acids: CASSPPESATQETQYF.

This clone was observed a single time. The chain has TRBV10-3 and TRBJ2-3; 10 positions match TRBD2. The CDR3 has 14 amino acids. The trim removed 10 bases at V and 6 bases at J, leaving 10 bases unmatched. Germline CDR1 ENHRY, CDR2 SYGVKD. The CDR3: CASKVTSGMDTQYF. In DNA form, the CDR3 reads TGTGCCAGCAAGGTTACTAGCGGGATGGATACGCAGTATTTT.

The chain is built from TRBV3-1 (or the pseudogene TRBV3-2) and TRBJ2-4; 10 bases align to TRBD1. The CDR3 contains 16 residues. V lost 3 bases and J lost 3; bases outside the gene matches: 5. From germline, CDR1 is LGHDT and CDR2 YNNKEL (reference sequence). The DNA for the CDR3 is TGTGCCAGCAGCCACTGGACAGGGGGGGACAAAAACATTCAGTACTTC. Translated, it gives CASSHWTGGDKNIQYF.

The CDR3: CASSQEGDRGNEKLFF. CDR3 nucleotide sequence: TGCGCCAGCAGCCAAGAGGGTGACAGGGGTAATGAAAAACTGTTTTTT. The chain carries TRBV4-3 and TRBJ1-4, with 8 positions matching TRBD1. Looked up from germline, CDR1 is LGHNA and CDR2 is YSLEER. This CDR3 is built from 16 residues. J lost 4 bases, V lost 0 bases, and 4 bases had no gene match.

The V and J genes are TRBV28 and TRBJ2-3; D is undetermined. With 6 bases removed from V and 2 bases from J, the gap between germline ends came to 9 bases. Germline V gene lookup returns CDR1 MDHEN and CDR2 SYDVKM. This CDR3 contains 13 residues. CDR3 residues: CASSREATDTQYF. In DNA, the CDR3 is TGTGCCAGCAGCCGTGAGGCCACAGATACGCAGTATTTT.

This sequence joins TRBV7-9 and TRBJ2-7, with a weak D call TRBD2 (6 bases). Deletions cut 5 bases from V and 3 bases from J, with 20 bases between. The germline CDR1 and CDR2 sequences are SEHNR and FQNEAQ (reference sequence). The CDR3 contains 16 residues. The CDR3 region has the DNA TGTGCCAGCAGCCCGCGGGGAACCGCGGACTACTACGAGCAGTACTTC. This translates into CASSPRGTADYYEQYF.

This clone is a singleton in its sample. J is TRBJ1-1 and V is TRBV10-3; possible D gene TRBD1, 5 bases. The germline CDR1 and CDR2 sequences are ENHRY and SYGVKD. The CDR3 has 12 amino acids. V lost 11 bases, J lost 3 bases, and 13 bases lay in between. The CDR3 protein is CAAARGDTEAFF. CDR3 in DNA: TGTGCCGCCGCGCGGGGGGACACTGAAGCTTTCTTT.

The chain has TRBV6-4 and TRBJ2-1; 12 bases fit TRBD2. Germline loops: CDR1 MRHNA, CDR2 SNTAGT. This CDR3 has 15 amino acids. The V and J ends lost 5 bases and 9 bases, in that order; junction bases with no gene match: 8. The CDR3 bases are TGTGCCAGCAGTTCGGGACTAGCGGGTCTTGGTGAGCAGTTCTTC. This codes for CASSSGLAGLGEQFF.

The chain couples TRBV18 to TRBJ2-5; possible D gene TRBD2, 6 bases. Germline V gives CDR1 KGHSH, CDR2 LQKENI. This CDR3 comprises 15 residues. Trimming removed 3 bases at V and 4 bases at J, with 15 bases between. The CDR3, as DNA: TGTGCCAGCTCACCCGTGGAGGGGCGGGGAGAGACCCAGTACTTC. Protein: CASSPVEGRGETQYF.

The chain employs TRBV11-2 and TRBJ2-2; TRBD1 agrees at 9 bases. The CDR3 has 15 residues. The germline V gene encodes CDR1 SGHAT and CDR2 FQNNGV. J lost 3 bases, V lost 6 bases, and 5 bases had no gene match. The CDR3 nucleotides read TGTGCCAGCAGTCCCGGGACAGGGTACACCGGGGAGCTGTTTTTT. Translated, it gives CASSPGTGYTGELFF.